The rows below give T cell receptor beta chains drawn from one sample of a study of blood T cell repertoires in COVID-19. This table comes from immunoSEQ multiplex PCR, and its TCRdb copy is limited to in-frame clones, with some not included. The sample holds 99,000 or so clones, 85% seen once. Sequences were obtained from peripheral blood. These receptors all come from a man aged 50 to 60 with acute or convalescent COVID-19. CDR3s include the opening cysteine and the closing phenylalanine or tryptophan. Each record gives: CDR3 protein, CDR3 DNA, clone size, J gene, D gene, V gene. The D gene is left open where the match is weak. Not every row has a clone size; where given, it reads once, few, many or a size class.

CDR3aa: CASSKERYSNQPQHF; CDR3nt: TGTGCCAGCAGCAAAGAACGGTATAGCAATCAGCCCCAGCATTTT; abundance: once; j_gene: TRBJ1-5; d_gene: .; v_gene: TRBV21-1
CDR3aa: CASSLWIAGAVTQYF; CDR3nt: TGTGCCAGCAGTTTGTGGATAGCGGGAGCGGTTACGCAGTATTTT; abundance: .; j_gene: TRBJ2-3; d_gene: TRBD2; v_gene: TRBV6-5
CDR3aa: CASSLVGVARGGPQETQYF; CDR3nt: TGTGCCAGCAGCTTAGTTGGTGTCGCGAGGGGGGGGCCTCAAGAGACCCAGTACTTC; abundance: .; j_gene: TRBJ2-5; d_gene: .; v_gene: TRBV7-8
CDR3aa: CASSIKGPGGIGSETQYF; CDR3nt: TGTGCCAGTAGTATAAAAGGACCAGGGGGCATCGGGTCGGAGACCCAGTACTTC; abundance: .; j_gene: TRBJ2-5; d_gene: TRBD1; v_gene: TRBV19
CDR3aa: CASSFTGNPRETQYF; CDR3nt: TGTGCCAGCAGTTTCACAGGGAACCCCCGGGAGACCCAGTACTTC; abundance: .; j_gene: TRBJ2-5; d_gene: .; v_gene: TRBV6-5
CDR3aa: CASTPLATQETQYF; CDR3nt: TGTGCCAGCACCCCACTAGCGACCCAAGAGACCCAGTACTTC; abundance: .; j_gene: TRBJ2-5; d_gene: TRBD2; v_gene: TRBV3-1/TRBV3-2
CDR3aa: CASSIAPAGRGRSEQYF; CDR3nt: TGTGCCAGTAGTATAGCCCCAGCCGGCAGGGGACGTTCCGAGCAGTACTTC; abundance: .; j_gene: TRBJ2-7; d_gene: .; v_gene: TRBV19
CDR3aa: CASSAHPTSGRAQQYF; CDR3nt: TGTGCCAGCAGCGCCCATCCGACTAGCGGGAGGGCCCAGCAGTACTTC; abundance: .; j_gene: TRBJ2-7; d_gene: TRBD2; v_gene: TRBV9
CDR3aa: CASSHGTSASLEQFF; CDR3nt: TGCGCCAGCAGCCACGGGACTAGCGCCAGTTTGGAGCAGTTCTTC; abundance: once; j_gene: TRBJ2-1; d_gene: TRBD2; v_gene: TRBV5-1
CDR3aa: CASSWTSGPRYEQYF; CDR3nt: TGTGCCAGCAGTTGGACTAGCGGGCCCCGCTACGAGCAGTACTTC; abundance: .; j_gene: TRBJ2-7; d_gene: TRBD2; v_gene: TRBV6-5
CDR3aa: CASSPRTSGGYNEQFF; CDR3nt: TGTGCCAGCAGCCCCCGGACTAGCGGAGGCTACAATGAGCAGTTCTTC; abundance: .; j_gene: TRBJ2-1; d_gene: TRBD2; v_gene: TRBV7-2
CDR3aa: CASSLGGGPFDTQYF; CDR3nt: TGCGCCAGCAGCTTAGGGGGGGGCCCGTTTGATACGCAGTATTTT; abundance: .; j_gene: TRBJ2-3; d_gene: .; v_gene: TRBV5-1
CDR3aa: CASSYHSVPELF; CDR3nt: TGTGCCAGCAGTTACCATAGCGTGCCTGAGCTCTTC; abundance: .; j_gene: TRBJ2-1; d_gene: .; v_gene: TRBV12-3/TRBV12-4
CDR3aa: CASSSFDRVNTGELFF; CDR3nt: TGTGCCAGCAGCTCGTTTGACAGGGTGAACACCGGGGAGCTGTTTTTT; abundance: .; j_gene: TRBJ2-2; d_gene: TRBD1; v_gene: TRBV7-9
CDR3aa: CASSSPRSSLGDTIYF; CDR3nt: TGTGCCAGCAGCTCCCCTCGGTCCTCCCTAGGGGACACCATATATTTT; abundance: .; j_gene: TRBJ1-3; d_gene: .; v_gene: TRBV9
CDR3aa: CASSQAFTDTQYF; CDR3nt: TGTGCCAGCAGCCAAGCTTTCACAGATACGCAGTATTTT; abundance: .; j_gene: TRBJ2-3; d_gene: .; v_gene: TRBV3-1/TRBV3-2
CDR3aa: CASSLPPGTGTYEQYF; CDR3nt: TGTGCCAGCAGCTTACCCCCCGGGACAGGGACCTACGAGCAGTACTTC; abundance: .; j_gene: TRBJ2-7; d_gene: TRBD1; v_gene: TRBV11-2
CDR3aa: CASSPELWGDKYF; CDR3nt: TGTGCCAGCAGTCCGGAACTCTGGGGAGATAAGTATTTT; abundance: .; j_gene: TRBJ2-3; d_gene: .; v_gene: TRBV6-4
CDR3aa: CASSEVWGSYGYTF; CDR3nt: TGTGCCAGCAGTGAAGTATGGGGCAGCTATGGCTACACCTTC; abundance: .; j_gene: TRBJ1-2; d_gene: .; v_gene: TRBV6-1
CDR3aa: CASSVATGTYGYTF; CDR3nt: TGTGCCAGCAGCGTAGCCACAGGGACCTATGGCTACACCTTC; abundance: .; j_gene: TRBJ1-2; d_gene: .; v_gene: TRBV9
CDR3aa: CASSSTGGEETQYF; CDR3nt: TGTGCCAGCAGCTCGACAGGGGGCGAGGAGACCCAGTACTTC; abundance: .; j_gene: TRBJ2-5; d_gene: TRBD1; v_gene: TRBV7-8
CDR3aa: CASSLTPGLGGYEQYF; CDR3nt: TGCGCCAGCAGCTTAACCCCGGGACTAGGGGGCTACGAGCAGTACTTC; abundance: .; j_gene: TRBJ2-7; d_gene: TRBD2; v_gene: TRBV5-1
CDR3aa: CASSLEEGEGNTIYF; CDR3nt: TGTGCCAGCAGCCTAGAAGAGGGCGAAGGAAACACCATATATTTT; abundance: .; j_gene: TRBJ1-3; d_gene: .; v_gene: TRBV9
CDR3aa: CASSSPGANQPQHF; CDR3nt: TGTGCCAGCAGTTCCCCAGGGGCGAATCAGCCCCAGCATTTT; abundance: .; j_gene: TRBJ1-5; d_gene: .; v_gene: TRBV27
CDR3aa: CASSEIFGQDEQYF; CDR3nt: TGTGCCAGCAGTGAAATCTTCGGACAGGACGAGCAGTACTTC; abundance: few; j_gene: TRBJ2-7; d_gene: TRBD1; v_gene: TRBV27
CDR3aa: CASSSIAGGFSNEQFF; CDR3nt: TGTGCCAGCAGCTCCATAGCGGGAGGTTTCTCCAATGAGCAGTTCTTC; abundance: .; j_gene: TRBJ2-1; d_gene: TRBD2; v_gene: TRBV3-1/TRBV3-2
CDR3aa: CASSDDQPPGTQYF; CDR3nt: TGCGCCAGCAGTGACGATCAGCCCCCAGGGACCCAGTACTTC; abundance: .; j_gene: TRBJ2-5; d_gene: .; v_gene: TRBV10-1
CDR3aa: CASTPPGTLNEQFF; CDR3nt: TGTGCCAGCACCCCCCCCGGGACTCTGAATGAGCAGTTCTTC; abundance: .; j_gene: TRBJ2-1; d_gene: .; v_gene: TRBV7-9
CDR3aa: CASSFDTSGNTIYF; CDR3nt: TGTGCCAGCAGCTTTGACACCTCTGGAAACACCATATATTTT; abundance: .; j_gene: TRBJ1-3; d_gene: .; v_gene: TRBV9
CDR3aa: CASSPTGEDEQFF; CDR3nt: TGTGCCAGCAGCCCGACAGGGGAGGATGAGCAGTTCTTC; abundance: .; j_gene: TRBJ2-1; d_gene: TRBD1; v_gene: TRBV2
CDR3aa: CASSYTLIASDTQYF; CDR3nt: TGTGCCAGCAGTTACACCCTTATAGCGTCGGATACGCAGTATTTT; abundance: .; j_gene: TRBJ2-3; d_gene: .; v_gene: TRBV6-5
CDR3aa: CASSVAGAHNEQFF; CDR3nt: TGTGCCAGCAGCGTAGCAGGGGCCCACAATGAGCAGTTCTTC; abundance: .; j_gene: TRBJ2-1; d_gene: .; v_gene: TRBV9
CDR3aa: CSILTGQLLHF; CDR3nt: TGCAGCATCCTAACGGGACAGCTCCTCCACTTT; abundance: .; j_gene: TRBJ1-6; d_gene: TRBD1; v_gene: TRBV29-1
CDR3aa: CASQPDRRTEAFF; CDR3nt: TGTGCCAGCCAACCGGACAGGAGGACTGAAGCTTTCTTT; abundance: .; j_gene: TRBJ1-1; d_gene: TRBD1; v_gene: TRBV6-5
CDR3aa: CASTGGASEAFF; CDR3nt: TGCGCCAGTACAGGGGGCGCGTCTGAAGCTTTCTTT; abundance: .; j_gene: TRBJ1-1; d_gene: TRBD1; v_gene: TRBV5-1
CDR3aa: CASSLRSGSQETQYF; CDR3nt: TGTGCCAGCAGCTTACGAAGCGGGAGCCAAGAGACCCAGTACTTC; abundance: .; j_gene: TRBJ2-5; d_gene: TRBD2; v_gene: TRBV11-2
CDR3aa: CATSDLPSGRTDTQYF; CDR3nt: TGTGCCACCAGTGATTTGCCTAGCGGGAGGACAGATACGCAGTATTTT; abundance: .; j_gene: TRBJ2-3; d_gene: TRBD2; v_gene: TRBV24-1
CDR3aa: CASQGTFTDTQYF; CDR3nt: TGCGCCAGCCAGGGGACCTTCACAGATACGCAGTATTTT; abundance: .; j_gene: TRBJ2-3; d_gene: .; v_gene: TRBV5-1
CDR3aa: CASSEEGFYTEAFF; CDR3nt: TGTGCCAGCAGTGAGGAGGGGTTTTACACTGAAGCTTTCTTT; abundance: .; j_gene: TRBJ1-1; d_gene: .; v_gene: TRBV27
CDR3aa: CASSPRDGGRRDSPLHF; CDR3nt: TGTGCCAGCAGCCCACGGGACGGGGGAAGGAGGGATTCACCCCTCCACTTT; abundance: .; j_gene: TRBJ1-6; d_gene: .; v_gene: TRBV9
CDR3aa: CATSDSSLAGGGDSYNEQFF; CDR3nt: TGTGCCACCAGTGACTCCAGTCTAGCGGGAGGAGGTGACTCCTACAATGAGCAGTTCTTC; abundance: .; j_gene: TRBJ2-1; d_gene: TRBD2; v_gene: TRBV24-1
CDR3aa: CASNLRGSVTEAFF; CDR3nt: TGTGCCAGCAACCTCAGGGGATCTGTCACTGAAGCTTTCTTT; abundance: .; j_gene: TRBJ1-1; d_gene: .; v_gene: TRBV3-1/TRBV3-2
CDR3aa: CASSPNSVGTDTQYF; CDR3nt: TGTGCCAGCAGCCCGAACAGTGTAGGAACAGATACGCAGTATTTT; abundance: .; j_gene: TRBJ2-3; d_gene: .; v_gene: TRBV6-2/TRBV6-3
CDR3aa: CASSQPDGKGSTPLHF; CDR3nt: TGTGCCAGCAGCCAGCCAGACGGGAAAGGTAGTACACCCCTCCACTTT; abundance: once; j_gene: TRBJ1-6; d_gene: .; v_gene: TRBV4-2
CDR3aa: CASSSTSGGREETQYF; CDR3nt: TGTGCCAGCAGCTCTACGTCCGGGGGGCGGGAAGAGACCCAGTACTTC; abundance: .; j_gene: TRBJ2-5; d_gene: .; v_gene: TRBV7-9
CDR3aa: CASSLMTPGGSRDEQFF; CDR3nt: TGCGCCAGCAGCTTGATGACCCCGGGGGGCAGCCGAGATGAGCAGTTCTTC; abundance: .; j_gene: TRBJ2-1; d_gene: .; v_gene: TRBV5-1
CDR3aa: CAWSRGALQETQYF; CDR3nt: TGTGCCTGGAGTCGGGGGGCACTCCAAGAGACCCAGTACTTC; abundance: .; j_gene: TRBJ2-5; d_gene: .; v_gene: TRBV30
CDR3aa: CASSDRGQGRYGYTF; CDR3nt: TGTGCCAGCAGCGACCGCGGACAGGGAAGGTATGGCTACACCTTC; abundance: .; j_gene: TRBJ1-2; d_gene: TRBD1; v_gene: TRBV7-8
CDR3aa: CASSFQGRETQYF; CDR3nt: TGTGCCAGCAGCTTCCAGGGTCGCGAGACCCAGTACTTC; abundance: .; j_gene: TRBJ2-5; d_gene: .; v_gene: TRBV5-6
CDR3aa: CASSGLAGGGAYNEQFF; CDR3nt: TGTGCCAGCAGTGGACTAGCGGGAGGTGGGGCCTACAATGAGCAGTTCTTC; abundance: .; j_gene: TRBJ2-1; d_gene: TRBD2; v_gene: TRBV7-8
CDR3aa: CASNRTGAPRWTDTQYF; CDR3nt: TGCGCCAGCAATCGGACAGGGGCCCCCCGGTGGACAGATACGCAGTATTTT; abundance: .; j_gene: TRBJ2-3; d_gene: TRBD1; v_gene: TRBV10-1
CDR3aa: CASIGLHTDTQYF; CDR3nt: TGTGCCTCCATCGGACTTCACACAGATACGCAGTATTTT; abundance: .; j_gene: TRBJ2-3; d_gene: .; v_gene: TRBV30
CDR3aa: CASSQEALTAGETQYF; CDR3nt: TGTGCCAGCAGCCAAGAGGCACTTACGGCAGGAGAGACCCAGTACTTC; abundance: few; j_gene: TRBJ2-5; d_gene: .; v_gene: TRBV3-1/TRBV3-2
CDR3aa: CASSIRDMGGEQYF; CDR3nt: TGTGCCAGCAGCATCCGGGACATGGGTGGCGAGCAGTACTTC; abundance: .; j_gene: TRBJ2-7; d_gene: .; v_gene: TRBV9
CDR3aa: CASSPGLINTEAFF; CDR3nt: TGTGCCAGCTCACCTGGACTTATTAACACTGAAGCTTTCTTT; abundance: .; j_gene: TRBJ1-1; d_gene: .; v_gene: TRBV18
CDR3aa: CASNQHRDRGPGELFF; CDR3nt: TGTGCCAGCAATCAACACCGGGACAGGGGCCCCGGGGAGCTGTTTTTT; abundance: .; j_gene: TRBJ2-2; d_gene: TRBD1; v_gene: TRBV3-1/TRBV3-2
CDR3aa: CASSLEHRLNSPLHF; CDR3nt: TGTGCCAGCAGTCTGGAACACAGGCTTAATTCACCCCTCCACTTT; abundance: .; j_gene: TRBJ1-6; d_gene: .; v_gene: TRBV27
CDR3aa: CASSLDGVAGKAFF; CDR3nt: TGTGCCAGCAGCTTAGATGGGGTTGCAGGGAAAGCTTTCTTT; abundance: .; j_gene: TRBJ1-1; d_gene: .; v_gene: TRBV11-3
CDR3aa: CASKDRPDTEAFF; CDR3nt: TGCGCCAGCAAGGACAGGCCCGACACTGAAGCTTTCTTT; abundance: .; j_gene: TRBJ1-1; d_gene: TRBD1; v_gene: TRBV5-1